Listed below are T cell receptor beta chains from one sample, sequenced in a study of identical twins. A single record per CDR3 protein comes from TCRdb applying MiXCR to the 5' RACE reads. The sample has a few hundred thousand distinct CDR3 sequences, approximately 18% seen once; the top ten hold roughly 12%. Sequencing used naive T cells sorted from blood. Receptor source: a man aged 45-60 years in good health. The CDR3 runs from the conserved cysteine through the conserved F or W. The D gene is left open where the match is weak. Not all rows give a size; the values are once, few, many and, for expanded clones, a class.

v_call: TRBV4-3; j_call: TRBJ1-4; d_call: -; clone_size: many; cdr3_aa: CASSRSPVSGEKLFF; cdr3_nt: TGCGCCAGCAGCCGTTCCCCGGTCTCGGGTGAAAAACTGTTTTTT
v_call: TRBV5-1; j_call: TRBJ2-1; d_call: TRBD2; clone_size: few; cdr3_aa: CASSLTSGRTYNEQFF; cdr3_nt: TGCGCCAGCAGCTTGACTAGCGGGAGGACCTACAATGAGCAGTTCTTC
v_call: TRBV11-2; j_call: TRBJ2-3; d_call: -; clone_size: -; cdr3_aa: CASSLDGKGTDTQYF; cdr3_nt: TGTGCCAGCAGCTTAGACGGGAAGGGCACAGATACGCAGTATTTT
v_call: TRBV20-1; j_call: TRBJ2-7; d_call: -; clone_size: -; cdr3_aa: CSARDPLAAEQYF; cdr3_nt: TGCAGTGCTAGAGATCCACTAGCAGCCGAGCAGTACTTC
v_call: TRBV6-1; j_call: TRBJ1-5; d_call: TRBD1; clone_size: -; cdr3_aa: CASRDRERDQPQHF; cdr3_nt: TGTGCCAGCAGGGACAGGGAAAGGGATCAGCCCCAGCATTTT
v_call: TRBV6-1; j_call: TRBJ2-6; d_call: TRBD2; clone_size: -; cdr3_aa: CASSETSGYVLTF; cdr3_nt: TGTGCCAGCAGTGAGACTAGCGGGTACGTCCTGACTTTC
v_call: TRBV27; j_call: TRBJ2-5; d_call: -; clone_size: many; cdr3_aa: CASSKGSETQYF; cdr3_nt: TGTGCCAGCAGTAAGGGGTCAGAGACCCAGTACTTC
v_call: TRBV19; j_call: TRBJ2-1; d_call: -; clone_size: few; cdr3_aa: CASSTTGWGYNEQFF; cdr3_nt: TGTGCCAGTAGTACGACAGGATGGGGCTACAATGAGCAGTTCTTC
v_call: TRBV15; j_call: TRBJ2-7; d_call: -; clone_size: -; cdr3_aa: CATSRGVLDNYEQYF; cdr3_nt: TGTGCCACCAGCAGAGGGGTTCTCGACAACTACGAGCAGTACTTC
v_call: TRBV7-2; j_call: TRBJ2-3; d_call: -; clone_size: few; cdr3_aa: CASSPQGPLRGPDTQYF; cdr3_nt: TGTGCCAGCAGCCCCCAGGGGCCCTTAAGAGGGCCAGATACGCAGTATTTT
v_call: TRBV29-1; j_call: TRBJ2-5; d_call: -; clone_size: many; cdr3_aa: CSALRDTQETQYF; cdr3_nt: TGCAGCGCCCTGCGTGACACCCAAGAGACCCAGTACTTC
v_call: TRBV28; j_call: TRBJ1-2; d_call: TRBD1; clone_size: many; cdr3_aa: CASSAELGTGGSLAYTF; cdr3_nt: TGTGCCAGCAGTGCCGAACTCGGGACAGGGGGGTCCCTTGCCTACACCTTC
v_call: TRBV28; j_call: TRBJ2-3; d_call: TRBD2; clone_size: -; cdr3_aa: CASSLWRGGTDTQYF; cdr3_nt: TGTGCCAGCAGTTTATGGCGGGGGGGTACAGATACGCAGTATTTT
v_call: TRBV5-1; j_call: TRBJ2-2; d_call: TRBD2; clone_size: many; cdr3_aa: CASSLLAYTGELFF; cdr3_nt: TGCGCCAGCAGCCTACTAGCGTACACCGGGGAGCTGTTTTTT
v_call: TRBV7-9; j_call: TRBJ2-3; d_call: -; clone_size: -; cdr3_aa: CASSALGARTDTQYF; cdr3_nt: TGTGCCAGCAGCGCCCTAGGGGCTCGGACAGATACGCAGTATTTT
v_call: TRBV30; j_call: TRBJ1-6; d_call: TRBD1; clone_size: few; cdr3_aa: CAWTGTANSPLHF; cdr3_nt: TGTGCCTGGACCGGGACAGCCAATTCACCCCTCCACTTT
v_call: TRBV5-1; j_call: TRBJ2-5; d_call: -; clone_size: -; cdr3_aa: CASSLQGYREETQYF; cdr3_nt: TGCGCCAGCAGCTTACAGGGTTATCGGGAAGAGACCCAGTACTTC
v_call: TRBV7-2; j_call: TRBJ2-3; d_call: TRBD2; clone_size: many; cdr3_aa: CASSLAFSAGVTDTQYF; cdr3_nt: TGTGCCAGCAGCTTAGCGTTTTCGGCGGGAGTCACAGATACGCAGTATTTT
v_call: TRBV29-1; j_call: TRBJ2-2; d_call: -; clone_size: -; cdr3_aa: CSVETGVTGELFF; cdr3_nt: TGCAGCGTTGAAACAGGAGTCACCGGGGAGCTGTTTTTT
v_call: TRBV12-3/TRBV12-4; j_call: TRBJ2-2; d_call: -; clone_size: many; cdr3_aa: CASTLGVWLFF; cdr3_nt: TGTGCCAGCACCCTTGGAGTGTGGCTGTTTTTT
v_call: TRBV6-1; j_call: TRBJ2-2; d_call: -; clone_size: -; cdr3_aa: CASSPGYYTGELFF; cdr3_nt: TGTGCCAGCAGTCCCGGGTATTACACCGGGGAGCTGTTTTTT
v_call: TRBV7-2; j_call: TRBJ1-1; d_call: -; clone_size: -; cdr3_aa: CASRATQAGTHTEAFF; cdr3_nt: TGTGCCAGCAGAGCTACCCAGGCCGGGACACACACTGAAGCTTTCTTT
v_call: TRBV6-2/TRBV6-3; j_call: TRBJ1-2; d_call: -; clone_size: few; cdr3_aa: CASNPGIYGYTF; cdr3_nt: TGTGCCAGCAATCCGGGGATCTATGGCTACACCTTC
v_call: TRBV7-9; j_call: TRBJ1-1; d_call: -; clone_size: -; cdr3_aa: CASSAQGQPSMNTEAFF; cdr3_nt: TGTGCCAGCAGCGCCCAAGGACAGCCCTCAATGAACACTGAAGCTTTCTTT
v_call: TRBV4-3; j_call: TRBJ1-2; d_call: -; clone_size: many; cdr3_aa: CASSQDPGLGYTF; cdr3_nt: TGCGCCAGCAGCCAAGATCCAGGGTTGGGCTACACCTTC
v_call: TRBV9; j_call: TRBJ2-3; d_call: TRBD1; clone_size: -; cdr3_aa: CASSVVGTGGQTDTQYF; cdr3_nt: TGTGCCAGCAGCGTAGTGGGAACAGGGGGCCAGACGGATACGCAGTATTTT
v_call: TRBV5-4; j_call: TRBJ2-5; d_call: -; clone_size: -; cdr3_aa: CASRSGAEETQYF; cdr3_nt: TGTGCCAGCAGATCAGGGGCTGAAGAGACCCAGTACTTC
v_call: TRBV27; j_call: TRBJ2-6; d_call: -; clone_size: -; cdr3_aa: CASSPILTSGANVLTF; cdr3_nt: TGTGCCAGCAGTCCAATATTAACCTCTGGGGCCAACGTCCTGACTTTC